This T cell receptor (beta chain) comes out of a study of blood T cell repertoires in COVID-19. CDR1 MDHEN and CDR2 SYDVKM come from the germline V gene. The CDR3 covers 16 residues. J was trimmed by 0 bases and V by 8 bases; bases with no gene match: 13. Per the authors' pipeline: By means of reference gene primer amplification, nucleated cell counts were estimated. Clones were sequenced by immunoSEQ multiplex PCR, and TCRdb holds only the in-frame ones, with some missing. That table gives V, J and clone size, and the DNA gave D and trimming. Seen here are a few hundred thousand clones, around 82% observed once, and the top ten hold about 3%.

The V call is TRBV28, the J call TRBJ2-7; TRBD2 agrees at 7 bases. The source of this sequence is a woman between 18 and 29 years old with acute or convalescent COVID-19. The material sequenced was peripheral blood. This CDR3 reads CASRSPKRDYSYEQYF. The DNA for the CDR3 is TGTGCCAGCCGATCTCCGAAGCGGGACTACTCCTACGAGCAGTACTTC. Using reference TRBV28 and TRBJ2-7 for the parts outside the CDR3, the full variable domain is DVKVTQSSRYLVKRTGEKVFLECVQDMDHENMFWYRQDPGLGLRLIYFSYDVKMKEKGDIPEGYSVSREKKERFSLILESASTNQTSMYLCASRSPKRDYSYEQYFGPGTRLTVT.